This T cell receptor beta chain appears in the sequencing data of a study of spatial heterogeneity in lung cancer. Regarding time point: sample taken at primary tumor resection. TCRdb redid the calling of the 5' RACE reads with MiXCR, one entry per CDR3 protein. The table shows tens of thousands of distinct CDR3 sequences, with around 7.2% occurring only once. Per germline, CDR1 SGHRS and CDR2 YFSETQ. The V and J ends lost 0 bases and 3 bases respectively, with 6 bases between them. This CDR3 has 13 residues. Many counts were recorded for this clonotype. Material: PBMCs, obtained at surgery. This chain uses TRBV5-1 with TRBJ1-1, with unresolved D. This clonotype originated in a male donor with early-stage non-small cell lung cancer. In DNA, the CDR3 is TGCGCCAGCAGCTTGGACGGATACACTGAAGCTTTCTTT. It codes for CASSLDGYTEAFF.